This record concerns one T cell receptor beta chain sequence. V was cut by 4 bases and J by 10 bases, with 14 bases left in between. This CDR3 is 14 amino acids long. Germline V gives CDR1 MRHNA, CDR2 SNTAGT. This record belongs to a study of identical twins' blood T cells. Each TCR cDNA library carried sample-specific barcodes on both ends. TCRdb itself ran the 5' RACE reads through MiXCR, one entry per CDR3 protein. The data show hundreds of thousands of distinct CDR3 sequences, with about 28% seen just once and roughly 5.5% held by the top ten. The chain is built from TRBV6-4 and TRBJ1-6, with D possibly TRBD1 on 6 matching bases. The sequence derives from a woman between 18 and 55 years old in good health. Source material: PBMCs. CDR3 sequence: CASSVEQGLSPLHF. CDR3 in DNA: TGTGCCAGCAGTGTGGAACAGGGCTTGTCACCCCTCCACTTT.